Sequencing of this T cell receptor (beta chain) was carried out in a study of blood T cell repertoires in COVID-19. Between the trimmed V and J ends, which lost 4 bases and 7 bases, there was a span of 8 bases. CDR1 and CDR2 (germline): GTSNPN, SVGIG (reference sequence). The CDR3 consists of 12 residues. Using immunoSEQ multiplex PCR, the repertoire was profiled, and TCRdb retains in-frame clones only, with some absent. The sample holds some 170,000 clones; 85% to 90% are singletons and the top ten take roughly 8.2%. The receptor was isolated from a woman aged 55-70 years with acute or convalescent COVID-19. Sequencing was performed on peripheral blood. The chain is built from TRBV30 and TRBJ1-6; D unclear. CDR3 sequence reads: CAWKRGNSPLHF. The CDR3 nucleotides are TGTGCCTGGAAGCGAGGGAATTCACCCCTCCACTTT.